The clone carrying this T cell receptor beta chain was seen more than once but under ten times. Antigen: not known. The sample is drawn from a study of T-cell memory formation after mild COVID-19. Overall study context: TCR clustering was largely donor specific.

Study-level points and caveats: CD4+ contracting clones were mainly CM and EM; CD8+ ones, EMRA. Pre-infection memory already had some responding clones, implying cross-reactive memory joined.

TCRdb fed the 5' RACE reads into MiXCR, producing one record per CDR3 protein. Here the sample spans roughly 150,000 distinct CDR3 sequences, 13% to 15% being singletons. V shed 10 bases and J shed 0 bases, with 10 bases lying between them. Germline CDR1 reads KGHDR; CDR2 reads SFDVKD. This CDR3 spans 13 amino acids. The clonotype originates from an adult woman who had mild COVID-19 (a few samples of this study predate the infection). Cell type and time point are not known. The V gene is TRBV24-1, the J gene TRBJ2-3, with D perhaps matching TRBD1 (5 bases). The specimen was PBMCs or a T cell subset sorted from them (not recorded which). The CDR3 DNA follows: TGTGCCACTCGACAGTCTAGCACAGATACGCAGTATTTT. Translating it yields CATRQSSTDTQYF.